This note documents a single TCR beta chain sequence. Source study methods: The assay estimated nucleated cells by amplifying reference gene primers. Sequenced by immunoSEQ multiplex PCR; TCRdb stores in-frame clones only, minus some. V and J calls and clone size are copied from that table; D and trimming were computed from the DNA. The table lists approximately 280,000 clones, 70% to 90% of them singletons. This record belongs to a study of blood T cell repertoires in COVID-19. Study information: Donors in the United States, Italy and Spain gave samples during acute or convalescent COVID-19.

CDR1 is MNHEY, CDR2 SVGEGT, per germline. J lost 2 bases, V lost 0 bases, and 2 bases had no gene match. The CDR3 sequence is 15 residues long. The sequencing sample was made of peripheral blood. This TCR came from a woman aged 70-85 years with acute or convalescent COVID-19. The genes are TRBV6-2 or TRBV6-3 and TRBJ2-3, with 7 bases that match TRBD2. CDR3 DNA sequence: TGTGCCAGCAGTTACTCAAGCGGGGACACAGATACGCAGTATTTT. Translated, it gives CASSYSSGDTDTQYF.